This TCR beta chain derives from a study of T cells after yellow fever vaccination. This clonotype was recorded at least ten times. V was pared by 4 bases and J by 2 bases, with 17 bases between. The CDR3 consists of 16 residues. CDR1 is SGHRS, CDR2 YFSETQ, per germline. TCRdb re-derived calls from the 5' RACE reads in MiXCR, one entry per CDR3 protein. The sample records hundreds of thousands of distinct CDR3 sequences, roughly 14% being singletons. The chain has TRBV5-1 and TRBJ2-3, with D perhaps matching TRBD2 (6 bases). This TCR was recovered from a man aged 25 to 40 who received the YFV17D yellow fever vaccine. The sequenced sample was PBMCs, obtained on the day of the yellow fever booster vaccination. CDR3 sequence: CASSTSGTQYTDTQYF. DNA of the CDR3: TGCGCCAGCAGCACCTCCGGGACTCAATACACAGATACGCAGTATTTT.